These T cell receptor beta chains were read from a single sample in a study of CD8+ T cells in alopecia areata. Clones were read by immunoSEQ multiplex PCR, and TCRdb kept only the in-frame ones, dropping some. The sample comprises about 190,000 clones, around 56% of which are singletons, and 0.65% to 0.7% rests with the top ten. The material sequenced was CD4+ T cells sorted from blood, taken at week 4, from a patient treated with tofacitinib. All receptors derive from a human donor with alopecia areata. Both conserved end residues are part of each CDR3. Fields, in order: J gene, V gene, clone size, D gene, CDR3 protein, CDR3 DNA. The D gene is left open where the match is weak. Some rows have no size entry. The others give once, few or many, or a class for an expanded clone.

j_call: TRBJ2-1
v_call: TRBV5-4
clone_size: NA
d_call: TRBD1
cdr3_aa: CASSLKGQYNEQFF
cdr3_nt: TGTGCCAGCAGCTTGAAGGGACAGTACAATGAGCAGTTCTTC

j_call: TRBJ2-3
v_call: TRBV30
clone_size: once
d_call: NA
cdr3_aa: CAWSGGRGGDTQYF
cdr3_nt: TGTGCCTGGAGCGGCGGTCGAGGAGGAGATACGCAGTATTTT

j_call: TRBJ1-5
v_call: TRBV28
clone_size: NA
d_call: NA
cdr3_aa: CASSFERMRPQHF
cdr3_nt: TGTGCCAGCAGTTTCGAACGGATGAGGCCCCAGCATTTT

j_call: TRBJ2-3
v_call: TRBV29-1
clone_size: NA
d_call: NA
cdr3_aa: CSARDGSTDTQYF
cdr3_nt: TGCAGCGCGCGGGACGGGTCCACAGATACGCAGTATTTT

j_call: TRBJ1-1
v_call: TRBV29-1
clone_size: NA
d_call: TRBD1
cdr3_aa: CSAQRAGGGTEAFF
cdr3_nt: TGCAGCGCCCAGAGGGCAGGGGGGGGCACTGAAGCTTTCTTT

j_call: TRBJ1-1
v_call: TRBV4-2
clone_size: NA
d_call: TRBD1
cdr3_aa: CASSQSGTGSVAFF
cdr3_nt: TGTGCCAGCAGCCAGTCCGGGACAGGGTCTGTAGCTTTCTTT

j_call: TRBJ1-4
v_call: TRBV4-2
clone_size: NA
d_call: TRBD1
cdr3_aa: CASSQDGTVNEKLFF
cdr3_nt: TGTGCCAGCAGCCAAGACGGGACAGTTAATGAAAAACTGTTTTTT

j_call: TRBJ2-5
v_call: TRBV30
clone_size: NA
d_call: NA
cdr3_aa: CAWSVGETQYF
cdr3_nt: TGTGCCTGGAGTGTGGGGGAGACCCAGTACTTC

j_call: TRBJ2-5
v_call: TRBV4-3
clone_size: many
d_call: TRBD2
cdr3_aa: CASSQVFREGTQYF
cdr3_nt: TGCGCCAGCAGCCAAGTTTTCAGGGAGGGGACCCAGTACTTC

j_call: TRBJ2-4
v_call: TRBV5-8
clone_size: NA
d_call: NA
cdr3_aa: CASSLPRDYIQYF
cdr3_nt: TGTGCCAGCAGCTTGCCCAGGGACTACATTCAGTACTTC

j_call: TRBJ1-5
v_call: TRBV6-5
clone_size: NA
d_call: NA
cdr3_aa: CASSATGGTPQHF
cdr3_nt: TGTGCCAGCAGTGCAACCGGAGGAACGCCCCAGCATTTT

j_call: TRBJ1-2
v_call: TRBV30
clone_size: NA
d_call: NA
cdr3_aa: CAWSPEGNSYGYTF
cdr3_nt: TGTGCCTGGAGTCCAGAAGGCAATAGCTATGGCTACACCTTC

j_call: TRBJ1-6
v_call: TRBV29-1
clone_size: few
d_call: NA
cdr3_aa: CSVEVYKGSPLHF
cdr3_nt: TGCAGCGTTGAAGTATATAAGGGTTCACCCCTCCACTTT

j_call: TRBJ1-1
v_call: TRBV29-1
clone_size: once
d_call: TRBD1
cdr3_aa: CSVEGTGGTEAFF
cdr3_nt: TGCAGCGTTGAGGGGACAGGCGGCACTGAAGCTTTCTTT

j_call: TRBJ1-2
v_call: TRBV2
clone_size: NA
d_call: NA
cdr3_aa: CASVTANYGYTF
cdr3_nt: TGTGCCAGTGTCACGGCAAACTATGGCTACACCTTC

j_call: TRBJ2-4
v_call: TRBV29-1
clone_size: few
d_call: NA
cdr3_aa: CSVSPPGRGIGNIQYF
cdr3_nt: TGCAGCGTTTCCCCCCCGGGACGGGGGATCGGAAACATTCAGTACTTC

j_call: TRBJ1-1
v_call: TRBV29-1
clone_size: NA
d_call: NA
cdr3_aa: CSVEVSNTEAFF
cdr3_nt: TGCAGCGTTGAAGTCTCGAACACTGAAGCTTTCTTT